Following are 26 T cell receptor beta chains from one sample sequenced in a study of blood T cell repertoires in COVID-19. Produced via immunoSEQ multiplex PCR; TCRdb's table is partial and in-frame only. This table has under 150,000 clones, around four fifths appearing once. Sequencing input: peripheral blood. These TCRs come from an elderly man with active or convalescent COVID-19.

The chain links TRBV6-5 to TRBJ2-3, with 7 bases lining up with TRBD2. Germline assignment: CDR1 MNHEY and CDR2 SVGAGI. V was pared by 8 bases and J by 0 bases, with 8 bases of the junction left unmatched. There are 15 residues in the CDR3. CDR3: CASLVYGGSTDTQYF. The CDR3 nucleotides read TGTGCCAGCCTGGTCTACGGGGGGAGCACAGATACGCAGTATTTT.

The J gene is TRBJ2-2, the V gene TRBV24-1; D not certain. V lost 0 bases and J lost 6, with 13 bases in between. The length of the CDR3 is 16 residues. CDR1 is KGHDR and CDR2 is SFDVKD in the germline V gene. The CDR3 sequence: CATSDLQVDIPGELFF. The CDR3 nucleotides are TGTGCCACCAGTGATTTGCAGGTGGATATACCCGGGGAGCTGTTTTTT.

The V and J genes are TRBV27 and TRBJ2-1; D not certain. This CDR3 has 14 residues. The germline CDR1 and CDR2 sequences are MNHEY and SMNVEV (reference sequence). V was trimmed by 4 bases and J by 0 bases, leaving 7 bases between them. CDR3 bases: TGTGCCAGCAGTTCACCGAGCTCCTACAATGAGCAGTTCTTC. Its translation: CASSSPSSYNEQFF.

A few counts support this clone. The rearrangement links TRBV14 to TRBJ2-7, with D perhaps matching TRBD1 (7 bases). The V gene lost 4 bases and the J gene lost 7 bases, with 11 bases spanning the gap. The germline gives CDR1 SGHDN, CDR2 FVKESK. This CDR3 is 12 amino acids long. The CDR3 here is CASSLQGGEQYF. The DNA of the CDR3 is TGTGCCAGCAGCCTGCAGGGGGGAGAGCAGTACTTC.

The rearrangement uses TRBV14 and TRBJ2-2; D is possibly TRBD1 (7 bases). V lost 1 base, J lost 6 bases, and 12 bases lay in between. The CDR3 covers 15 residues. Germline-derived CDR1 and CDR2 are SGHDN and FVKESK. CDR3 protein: CASSQVTGRSGELFF. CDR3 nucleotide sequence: TGTGCCAGCAGCCAAGTGACAGGGAGGTCCGGGGAGCTGTTTTTT. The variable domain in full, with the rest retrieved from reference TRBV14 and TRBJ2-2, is EAGVTQFPSHSVIEKGQTVTLRCDPISGHDNLYWYRRVMGKEIKFLLHFVKESKQDESGMPNNRFLAERTGGTYSTLKVQPAELEDSGVYFCASSQVTGRSGELFFGEGSRLTVL.

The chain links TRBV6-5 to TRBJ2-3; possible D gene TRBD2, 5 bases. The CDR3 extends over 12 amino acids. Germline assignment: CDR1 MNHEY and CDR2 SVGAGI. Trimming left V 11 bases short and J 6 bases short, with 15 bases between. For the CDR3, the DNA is TGTGCCTGCGGGCAGCCGCCGGATACGCAGTATTTT. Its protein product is CACGQPPDTQYF.

The CDR3 loop is CASSTTGTGLSGANVLTF. CDR3 bases: TGTGCCAGTAGTACGACCGGGACAGGGCTCTCTGGGGCCAACGTCCTGACTTTC. The chain uses TRBV19 and TRBJ2-6; 9 nucleotides match TRBD1. The J segment lost 0 bases and the V segment lost 4 bases, leaving 7 bases of the junction unmatched. The CDR3 loop spans 18 amino acids. Germline values: CDR1 LNHDA, CDR2 SQIVND (reference sequence).

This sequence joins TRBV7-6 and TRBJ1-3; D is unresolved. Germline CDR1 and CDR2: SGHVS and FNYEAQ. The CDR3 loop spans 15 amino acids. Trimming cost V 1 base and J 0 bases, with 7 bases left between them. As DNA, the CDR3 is TGTGCCAGCAGCTTAGGTCCGGGCTCTGGAAACACCATATATTTT. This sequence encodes CASSLGPGSGNTIYF.

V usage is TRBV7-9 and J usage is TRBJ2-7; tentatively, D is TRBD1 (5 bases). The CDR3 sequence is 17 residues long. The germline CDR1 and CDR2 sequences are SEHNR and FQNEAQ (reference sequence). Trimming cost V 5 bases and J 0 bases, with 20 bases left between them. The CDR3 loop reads CASSPPEGALSSYEQYF. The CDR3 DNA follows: TGTGCCAGCAGCCCCCCAGAAGGGGCCCTCAGCTCCTACGAGCAGTACTTC.

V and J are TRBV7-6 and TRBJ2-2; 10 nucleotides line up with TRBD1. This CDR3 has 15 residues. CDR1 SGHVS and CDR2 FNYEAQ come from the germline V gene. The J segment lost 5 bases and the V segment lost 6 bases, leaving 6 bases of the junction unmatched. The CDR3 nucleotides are TGTGCCAGCAGTTCCGGGACAGGGGCGACCGGGGAGCTGTTTTTT. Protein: CASSSGTGATGELFF.

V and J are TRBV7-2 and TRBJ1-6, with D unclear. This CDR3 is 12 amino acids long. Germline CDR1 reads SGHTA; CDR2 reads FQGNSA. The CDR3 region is CAAANYNSPLHF. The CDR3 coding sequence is TGTGCGGCAGCGAACTATAATTCACCCCTCCACTTT.

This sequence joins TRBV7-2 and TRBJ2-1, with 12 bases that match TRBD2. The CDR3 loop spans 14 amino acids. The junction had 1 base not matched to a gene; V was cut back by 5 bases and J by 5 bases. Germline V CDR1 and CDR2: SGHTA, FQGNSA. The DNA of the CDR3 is TGTGCCAGCAGCGGACTAGCGGGGAACAATGAGCAGTTCTTC. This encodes CASSGLAGNNEQFF.

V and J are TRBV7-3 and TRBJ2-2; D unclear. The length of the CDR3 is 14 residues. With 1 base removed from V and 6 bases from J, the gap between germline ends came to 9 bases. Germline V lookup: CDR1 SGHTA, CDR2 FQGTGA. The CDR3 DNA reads TGTGCCAGCAGCTTAAGCAATCTACCCGGGGAGCTGTTTTTT. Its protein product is CASSLSNLPGELFF.

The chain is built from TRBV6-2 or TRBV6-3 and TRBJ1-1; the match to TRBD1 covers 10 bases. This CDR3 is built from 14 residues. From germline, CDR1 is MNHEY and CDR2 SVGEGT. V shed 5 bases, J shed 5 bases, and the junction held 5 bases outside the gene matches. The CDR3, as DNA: TGTGCCAGCAGTCCGACAGGGGGCTGGACTGAAGCTTTCTTT. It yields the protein CASSPTGGWTEAFF.

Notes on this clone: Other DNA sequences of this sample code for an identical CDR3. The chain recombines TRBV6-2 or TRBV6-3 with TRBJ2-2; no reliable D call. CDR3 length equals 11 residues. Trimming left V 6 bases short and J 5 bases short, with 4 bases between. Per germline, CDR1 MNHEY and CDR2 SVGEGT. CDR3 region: CASSSTGELFF. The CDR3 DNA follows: TGTGCCAGCAGCTCAACCGGGGAGCTGTTTTTT.

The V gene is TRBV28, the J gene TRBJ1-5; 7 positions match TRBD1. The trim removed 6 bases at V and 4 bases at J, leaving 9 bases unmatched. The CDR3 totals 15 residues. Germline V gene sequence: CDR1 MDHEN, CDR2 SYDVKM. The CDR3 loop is CASSIIDRENQPQHF. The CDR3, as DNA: TGTGCCAGCAGCATAATCGACAGGGAAAATCAGCCCCAGCATTTT.

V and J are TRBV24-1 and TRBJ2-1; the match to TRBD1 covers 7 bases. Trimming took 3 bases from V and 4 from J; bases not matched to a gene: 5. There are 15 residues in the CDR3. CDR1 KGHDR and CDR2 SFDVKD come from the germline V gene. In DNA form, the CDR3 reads TGTGCCACCAGTGATACGACAGGGACGTACAATGAGCAGTTCTTC. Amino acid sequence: CATSDTTGTYNEQFF.

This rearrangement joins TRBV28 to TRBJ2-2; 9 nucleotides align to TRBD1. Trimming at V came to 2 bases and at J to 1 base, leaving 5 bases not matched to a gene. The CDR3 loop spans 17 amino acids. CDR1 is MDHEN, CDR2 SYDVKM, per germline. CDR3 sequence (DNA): TGTGCCAGCAGTTTACCGCCGGGACAGGGGAACACCGGGGAGCTGTTTTTT. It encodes CASSLPPGQGNTGELFF.

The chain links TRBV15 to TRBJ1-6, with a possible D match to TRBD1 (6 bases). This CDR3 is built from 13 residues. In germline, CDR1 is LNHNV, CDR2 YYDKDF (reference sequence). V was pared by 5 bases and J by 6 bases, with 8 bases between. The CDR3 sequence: CATSVGGNSPLHF. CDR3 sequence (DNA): TGTGCCACCAGCGTAGGGGGTAATTCACCCCTCCACTTT.

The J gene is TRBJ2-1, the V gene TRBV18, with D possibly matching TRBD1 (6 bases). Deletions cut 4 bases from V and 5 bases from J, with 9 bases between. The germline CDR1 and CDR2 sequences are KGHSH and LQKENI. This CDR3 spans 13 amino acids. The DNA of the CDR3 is TGTGCCAGCTCACGTACAGGGAACAATGAGCAGTTCTTC. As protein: CASSRTGNNEQFF.

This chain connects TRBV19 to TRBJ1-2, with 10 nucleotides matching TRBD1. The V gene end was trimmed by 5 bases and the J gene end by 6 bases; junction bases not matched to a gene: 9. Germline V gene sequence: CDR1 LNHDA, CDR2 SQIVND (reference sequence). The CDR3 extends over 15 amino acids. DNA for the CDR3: TGTGCCAGTAGTCTCGACAGGGGGCGCATGGATGGCTACACCTTC. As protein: CASSLDRGRMDGYTF.

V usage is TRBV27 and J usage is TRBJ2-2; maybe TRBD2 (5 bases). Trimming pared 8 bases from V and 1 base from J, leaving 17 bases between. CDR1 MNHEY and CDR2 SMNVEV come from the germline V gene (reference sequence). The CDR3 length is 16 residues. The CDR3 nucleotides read TGTGCCAGCGCAAATGAGGGCAGACAGAACACCGGGGAGCTGTTTTTT. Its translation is CASANEGRQNTGELFF.

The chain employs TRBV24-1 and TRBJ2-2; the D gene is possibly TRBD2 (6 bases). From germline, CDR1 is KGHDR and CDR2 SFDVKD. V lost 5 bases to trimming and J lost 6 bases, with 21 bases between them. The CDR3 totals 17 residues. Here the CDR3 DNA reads TGTGCCACCAGTGGTCCCCGAGGAGGGGTCGGAGCCGGGGAGCTGTTTTTT. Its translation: CATSGPRGGVGAGELFF.

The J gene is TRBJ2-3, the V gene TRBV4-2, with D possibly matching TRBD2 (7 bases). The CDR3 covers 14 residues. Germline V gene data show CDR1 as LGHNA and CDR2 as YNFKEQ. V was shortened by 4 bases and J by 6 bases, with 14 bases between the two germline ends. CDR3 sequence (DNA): TGTGCCAGCAGCCGGGGCGGGGGCTCGGATACGCAGTATTTT. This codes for CASSRGGGSDTQYF.

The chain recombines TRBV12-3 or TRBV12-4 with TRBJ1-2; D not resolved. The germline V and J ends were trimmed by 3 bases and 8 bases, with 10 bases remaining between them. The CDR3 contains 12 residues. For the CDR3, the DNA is TGTGCCAGCAGTTTTTCGGAACTAGGCTACACCTTC. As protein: CASSFSELGYTF.

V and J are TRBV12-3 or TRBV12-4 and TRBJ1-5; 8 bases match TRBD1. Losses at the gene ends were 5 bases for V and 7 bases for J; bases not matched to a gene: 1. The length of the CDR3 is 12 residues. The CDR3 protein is CASSDRGQPQHF. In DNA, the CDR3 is TGTGCCAGCAGTGACAGGGGCCAGCCCCAGCATTTT.